A selection of T cell receptor beta chains follows, all from one sample in a study of control samples from healthy donors and cancer patients. Using immunoSEQ multiplex PCR, the repertoire was profiled, and TCRdb retains in-frame clones only, with some absent. This sample has under 75,000 clones, with 90% found just once. Sequencing was done on a sample of PBMCs. The receptors here all came from a woman between 45 and 60 years old with colorectal cancer. The CDR3 runs from the conserved cysteine through the conserved F or W. The order of the fields is D gene, J gene, clone size, V gene, CDR3 protein, CDR3 DNA. The D gene is left open where the match is weak. Clone size is shown for a subset of rows, as once, few, many or a class of expanded clone.

D gene: .; J gene: TRBJ2-3; clone size: .; V gene: TRBV28; CDR3 protein: CASSLWGGMADTQYF; CDR3 DNA: TGTGCCAGCAGTTTATGGGGCGGGATGGCAGATACGCAGTATTTT
D gene: TRBD2; J gene: TRBJ2-1; clone size: .; V gene: TRBV5-1; CDR3 protein: CASSEQGLAAANEQFF; CDR3 DNA: TGCGCCAGCAGCGAACAAGGACTAGCGGCAGCCAATGAGCAGTTCTTC
D gene: .; J gene: TRBJ2-4; clone size: .; V gene: TRBV15; CDR3 protein: CATSSDVLNIQYF; CDR3 DNA: TGTGCCACCAGCAGTGACGTCTTAAACATTCAGTACTTC
D gene: .; J gene: TRBJ1-1; clone size: .; V gene: TRBV6-5; CDR3 protein: CASTGIGGPNTEAFF; CDR3 DNA: TGTGCCAGCACTGGGATAGGGGGTCCGAACACTGAAGCTTTCTTT
D gene: TRBD2; J gene: TRBJ2-7; clone size: .; V gene: TRBV7-9; CDR3 protein: CASSLPTSVGEQYF; CDR3 DNA: TGTGCCAGCAGCCTACCAACTAGCGTCGGGGAGCAGTACTTC
D gene: TRBD1; J gene: TRBJ2-7; clone size: once; V gene: TRBV2; CDR3 protein: CASSPDRAVSYEQYF; CDR3 DNA: TGTGCCAGCAGCCCAGACAGGGCCGTCTCCTACGAGCAGTACTTC
D gene: .; J gene: TRBJ1-6; clone size: .; V gene: TRBV27; CDR3 protein: CASRRTGYNSPLHF; CDR3 DNA: TGTGCCAGCAGGCGTACAGGGTATAATTCACCCCTCCACTTT
D gene: TRBD1; J gene: TRBJ1-3; clone size: once; V gene: TRBV19; CDR3 protein: CASFLPGQGAGNTIYF; CDR3 DNA: TGTGCCAGTTTTCTTCCGGGACAGGGGGCTGGAAACACCATATATTTT
D gene: .; J gene: TRBJ1-6; clone size: .; V gene: TRBV7-8; CDR3 protein: CASSTGQINSPLHF; CDR3 DNA: TGTGCCAGCAGCACTGGACAGATTAATTCACCCCTCCACTTT
D gene: .; J gene: TRBJ1-2; clone size: .; V gene: TRBV20-1; CDR3 protein: CSARDVENTF; CDR3 DNA: TGCAGTGCTAGAGATGTCGAGAACACCTTC
D gene: .; J gene: TRBJ2-5; clone size: .; V gene: TRBV11-1; CDR3 protein: CASSQIGRYPQPQYF; CDR3 DNA: TGTGCCAGCAGCCAAATAGGGCGGTACCCGCAGCCCCAGTACTTC
D gene: .; J gene: TRBJ2-3; clone size: .; V gene: TRBV2; CDR3 protein: CASSSAPDTQYF; CDR3 DNA: TGTGCCAGCAGTTCCGCCCCAGATACGCAGTATTTT
D gene: .; J gene: TRBJ2-3; clone size: .; V gene: TRBV3-1/TRBV3-2; CDR3 protein: CASSHLGGPDTQYF; CDR3 DNA: TGTGCCAGCAGCCATTTAGGAGGGCCAGATACGCAGTATTTT
D gene: TRBD1; J gene: TRBJ1-6; clone size: .; V gene: TRBV6-6; CDR3 protein: CATQTGTVNSPLHF; CDR3 DNA: TGTGCCACACAAACCGGGACAGTTAATTCACCCCTCCACTTT
D gene: TRBD1; J gene: TRBJ1-2; clone size: .; V gene: TRBV7-2; CDR3 protein: CASSRTGRTDGYTF; CDR3 DNA: TGTGCCAGCAGCCGGACAGGGCGTACGGATGGCTACACCTTC
D gene: TRBD1; J gene: TRBJ2-2; clone size: .; V gene: TRBV19; CDR3 protein: CASSIGYRGTTGELFF; CDR3 DNA: TGTGCCAGTAGTATAGGTTACAGGGGAACCACCGGGGAGCTGTTTTTT
D gene: TRBD1; J gene: TRBJ1-6; clone size: .; V gene: TRBV10-3; CDR3 protein: CAISERDRNSPLHF; CDR3 DNA: TGTGCCATCAGTGAGCGGGACAGAAATTCACCCCTCCACTTT
D gene: .; J gene: TRBJ2-2; clone size: .; V gene: TRBV12-3/TRBV12-4; CDR3 protein: CASSLGGSGELFF; CDR3 DNA: TGTGCCAGCAGTTTAGGGGGATCGGGGGAGCTGTTTTTT
D gene: .; J gene: TRBJ1-1; clone size: .; V gene: TRBV12-3/TRBV12-4; CDR3 protein: CASTYRQEAFF; CDR3 DNA: TGTGCCAGCACCTACAGACAGGAAGCTTTCTTT
D gene: .; J gene: TRBJ2-3; clone size: .; V gene: TRBV12-3/TRBV12-4; CDR3 protein: CASSLRDTQYF; CDR3 DNA: TGTGCCAGCAGTTTGCGGGATACGCAGTATTTT
D gene: TRBD1; J gene: TRBJ1-5; clone size: .; V gene: TRBV19; CDR3 protein: CASSTIGTDLYSNQPQHF; CDR3 DNA: TGTGCCAGTAGTACCATTGGGACAGACTTATATAGCAATCAGCCCCAGCATTTT
D gene: .; J gene: TRBJ2-4; clone size: .; V gene: TRBV11-2; CDR3 protein: CASSLRGVAKNIQYF; CDR3 DNA: TGTGCCAGCAGCTTAAGAGGGGTAGCCAAAAACATTCAGTACTTC
D gene: .; J gene: TRBJ2-1; clone size: .; V gene: TRBV2; CDR3 protein: CASYWTREPNEQFF; CDR3 DNA: TGTGCCAGCTACTGGACAAGGGAACCTAATGAGCAGTTCTTC
D gene: .; J gene: TRBJ1-5; clone size: .; V gene: TRBV30; CDR3 protein: CAWSVPGLGNQPQHF; CDR3 DNA: TGTGCCTGGAGTGTACCAGGCTTGGGCAATCAGCCCCAGCATTTT
D gene: TRBD1; J gene: TRBJ2-2; clone size: .; V gene: TRBV16; CDR3 protein: CASSRQGRLPGELFF; CDR3 DNA: TGTGCCAGCAGCCGACAGGGTCGGCTCCCGGGGGAGCTGTTTTTT
D gene: .; J gene: TRBJ1-4; clone size: .; V gene: TRBV20-1; CDR3 protein: CSASWDHRAGEKLFF; CDR3 DNA: TGCAGTGCTAGTTGGGATCACAGGGCGGGAGAAAAACTGTTTTTT
D gene: .; J gene: TRBJ2-5; clone size: .; V gene: TRBV3-1/TRBV3-2; CDR3 protein: CASSLGAMGTQYF; CDR3 DNA: TGTGCCAGCAGCCTAGGGGCGATGGGGACCCAGTACTTC
D gene: .; J gene: TRBJ2-5; clone size: .; V gene: TRBV10-3; CDR3 protein: CAITSQKGGMETQYF; CDR3 DNA: TGTGCCATCACCTCCCAGAAGGGGGGCATGGAGACCCAGTACTTC
D gene: .; J gene: TRBJ1-2; clone size: .; V gene: TRBV15; CDR3 protein: CATSRDQLVGGFGGYTF; CDR3 DNA: TGTGCCACCAGCAGAGATCAGTTGGTCGGGGGGTTTGGTGGCTACACCTTC
D gene: .; J gene: TRBJ1-3; clone size: .; V gene: TRBV30; CDR3 protein: CAWDQGNTIYF; CDR3 DNA: TGTGCCTGGGATCAGGGGAACACCATATATTTT
D gene: .; J gene: TRBJ1-2; clone size: .; V gene: TRBV11-2; CDR3 protein: CASSPVSLTGYTF; CDR3 DNA: TGTGCCAGCAGCCCTGTCTCACTAACGGGCTACACCTTC
D gene: TRBD2; J gene: TRBJ2-1; clone size: .; V gene: TRBV27; CDR3 protein: CASSSYGPGTSSYNEQFF; CDR3 DNA: TGTGCCAGCAGTTCTTACGGACCCGGGACTAGCTCCTACAATGAGCAGTTCTTC
D gene: .; J gene: TRBJ1-5; clone size: .; V gene: TRBV29-1; CDR3 protein: CSAAEGVKQPQHF; CDR3 DNA: TGCAGCGCCGCCGAGGGGGTAAAACAGCCCCAGCATTTT
D gene: TRBD1; J gene: TRBJ2-7; clone size: .; V gene: TRBV6-1; CDR3 protein: CASSEDTGEPYEQYF; CDR3 DNA: TGTGCCAGCAGTGAAGACACAGGGGAGCCCTACGAGCAGTACTTC
D gene: TRBD2; J gene: TRBJ2-2; clone size: few; V gene: TRBV19; CDR3 protein: CASSIGGLADMNTGELFF; CDR3 DNA: TGTGCCAGTAGTATAGGTGGACTAGCGGATATGAACACCGGGGAGCTGTTTTTT
D gene: .; J gene: TRBJ1-2; clone size: .; V gene: TRBV15; CDR3 protein: CATSRDIYQDYGYTF; CDR3 DNA: TGTGCCACCAGCAGAGATATATATCAGGACTATGGCTACACCTTC
D gene: TRBD1; J gene: TRBJ1-6; clone size: .; V gene: TRBV10-3; CDR3 protein: CAIRTQGTDSPLHF; CDR3 DNA: TGTGCCATCAGGACACAGGGGACCGATTCACCCCTCCACTTT
D gene: .; J gene: TRBJ2-3; clone size: .; V gene: TRBV19; CDR3 protein: CASSIMRASTDTQYF; CDR3 DNA: TGTGCCAGTAGTATTATGAGGGCTAGCACAGATACGCAGTATTTT
D gene: TRBD2; J gene: TRBJ2-5; clone size: once; V gene: TRBV7-3; CDR3 protein: CASSSGLAGIKETQYF; CDR3 DNA: TGTGCCAGCAGCTCTGGACTAGCGGGAATCAAAGAGACCCAGTACTTC
D gene: .; J gene: TRBJ1-5; clone size: .; V gene: TRBV30; CDR3 protein: CAWSQMGISNQPQHF; CDR3 DNA: TGTGCCTGGAGTCAGATGGGGATAAGCAATCAGCCCCAGCATTTT
D gene: .; J gene: TRBJ2-2; clone size: .; V gene: TRBV5-1; CDR3 protein: CASSLDPRGGTGELFF; CDR3 DNA: TGCGCCAGCAGCTTGGATCCCAGGGGAGGCACCGGGGAGCTGTTTTTT
D gene: .; J gene: TRBJ1-2; clone size: .; V gene: TRBV25-1; CDR3 protein: CASNRDNYGYTF; CDR3 DNA: TGTGCCAGCAACCGGGACAACTATGGCTACACCTTC
D gene: .; J gene: TRBJ2-1; clone size: .; V gene: TRBV7-2; CDR3 protein: CASSPGLSYNEQFF; CDR3 DNA: TGTGCCAGCAGTCCGGGACTCTCCTACAATGAGCAGTTCTTC
D gene: .; J gene: TRBJ2-5; clone size: .; V gene: TRBV6-5; CDR3 protein: CASRGKLGETQYF; CDR3 DNA: TGTGCCAGCCGAGGCAAGTTGGGAGAGACCCAGTACTTC
D gene: .; J gene: TRBJ1-1; clone size: .; V gene: TRBV6-2/TRBV6-3; CDR3 protein: CASSVGGVATEAFF; CDR3 DNA: TGTGCCAGCAGCGTTGGGGGAGTTGCCACTGAAGCTTTCTTT
D gene: TRBD1; J gene: TRBJ1-3; clone size: .; V gene: TRBV10-2; CDR3 protein: CASSDPDRADTIYF; CDR3 DNA: TGCGCCAGCAGTGATCCCGACAGGGCGGACACCATATATTTT